The 2 T cell receptor beta chains below come from one sample, sequenced in a study of blood T cell repertoires in COVID-19. Some clones are missing from TCRdb's copy, which holds only in-frame ones; the method was immunoSEQ multiplex PCR. The data hold under 550,000 clones, with around 90% observed a single time. Source material: peripheral blood. The receptors were gathered from a man aged 18 to 29 with COVID-19, enrolled during active disease.

V is TRBV4-1 and J is TRBJ2-7; 8 nucleotides line up with TRBD1. Germline V gene lookup returns CDR1 MGHRA and CDR2 YSYEKL. The CDR3 sequence is 14 residues long. The trim removed 5 bases at V and 0 bases at J, leaving 3 bases unmatched. The CDR3 DNA is TGCGCCAGCAGCAGGACAGGGATCTCCTACGAGCAGTACTTC. It is translated as CASSRTGISYEQYF.

The chain has TRBV11-2 and TRBJ2-5, with TRBD1 as a possible D gene (5 bases). CDR3 length equals 15 residues. Per the germline V gene, CDR1 is SGHAT and CDR2 is FQNNGV. V lost 1 base, J lost 4 bases, and 13 bases lay in between. The DNA for the CDR3 is TGTGCCAGCAGCTTAGGACTTAGGGGCCGAGAGACCCAGTACTTC. Translated, it gives CASSLGLRGRETQYF.